This T cell receptor (beta chain) was documented in a study of blood T cell repertoires in COVID-19. From germline, CDR1 is SGDLS and CDR2 YYNGEE. The CDR3 contains 16 residues. Between the trimmed V and J ends, which lost 0 bases and 5 bases, there was a span of 12 bases. Per the authors' pipeline: By means of reference gene primer amplification, nucleated cell counts were estimated. The protocol was immunoSEQ multiplex PCR, while the TCRdb copy is restricted to in-frame clones and leaves out a portion. The V and J calls and clone size are taken from that table; D and trimming were inferred from the DNA. The repertoire holds 120,000 to 150,000 clones, about 87% seen once, with 2.5% to 3% in the top ten. The Seattle patients joined while their infection was active and were tracked longitudinally afterward.

Sequencing was performed on peripheral blood. The rearrangement uses TRBV9 and TRBJ1-6; perhaps TRBD1 as D (5 bases). This TCR was sampled from a human donor with COVID-19, enrolled during active disease. The donor label of this sample is uncertain. CDR3 bases: TGTGCCAGCAGCGTAGCTTCAGGGCTGGATAATTCACCCCTCCACTTT. It encodes CASSVASGLDNSPLHF.